What follows are 10 T cell receptor beta chains derived from one specimen sequenced in a study of Ad26.COV2.S vaccination and SARS-CoV-2 variants. Here immunoSEQ multiplex PCR was the method, and the copy in TCRdb shows in-frame clones only, minus some. Of roughly 420,000 clones listed, approximately 87% are singletons. Indicated treatment: over 15 received Ad26.COV2.S at low or high dose, single or two shots; about five received placebo; per-sample allocation not given. After the first vaccine or placebo injection, samples were drawn on day 63. The specimen comprised peripheral blood, sampled in a trial of Ad26.COV2.S vaccine versus placebo. The receptors here all came from a person between 18 and 65 years old who received the Ad26.COV2.S COVID-19 vaccine or a placebo.

The V gene is TRBV12-3 or TRBV12-4, the J gene TRBJ1-2; no clear D. The length of the CDR3 is 13 residues. V lost 7 bases to trimming and J lost 4 bases, with 13 bases between them. CDR3 sequence (DNA): TGTGCCAGCACCGACGAAAACCCCTATGGCTACACCTTC. This codes for CASTDENPYGYTF.

The DNA for the CDR3 is TGTGCCAGCAGTTTGGGCAGGGTCGCTGGGGAGCTGTTTTTT. It codes for CASSLGRVAGELFF. This chain joins TRBV28 and TRBJ2-2, with D possibly TRBD1 on 5 matching bases. The CDR3 is made up of 14 amino acids. The germline V and J ends were trimmed by 3 bases and 8 bases, with 13 bases remaining between them. Looked up from germline, CDR1 is MDHEN and CDR2 is SYDVKM.

V and J are TRBV2 and TRBJ2-7, with D maybe TRBD1 (6 bases). Germline CDR1 is SNHLY and CDR2 is FYNNEI. Deletions cut 5 bases from V and 5 bases from J, with 13 bases between. This CDR3 contains 13 residues. The CDR3 DNA is TGTGCCAGCAGTCTTATACAGGGCCACGAGCAGTACTTC. Protein: CASSLIQGHEQYF.

The chain uses TRBV3-1 (or the pseudogene TRBV3-2) and TRBJ2-2; the D is unclear. CDR1 and CDR2 (germline): LGHDT, YNNKEL (reference sequence). V gave up 3 bases and J gave up 7 bases, with 12 bases separating them. This CDR3 spans 14 amino acids. The CDR3 region is CASSQGPLHGELFF. The CDR3 coding sequence is TGTGCCAGCAGCCAGGGTCCCCTCCACGGGGAGCTGTTTTTT.

The chain combines TRBV7-3 with TRBJ2-3, with TRBD2 matching 10 bases. The CDR3 sequence is 19 residues long. Germline V gives CDR1 SGHTA, CDR2 FQGTGA. The J segment lost 0 bases and the V segment lost 1 base, leaving 10 bases of the junction unmatched. The CDR3, as DNA: TGTGCCAGCAGCTTAAAGTTGAGCGGGGGGGCCTGGAGCACAGATACGCAGTATTTT. Its translation: CASSLKLSGGAWSTDTQYF. The entire variable domain, with the rest obtained from reference TRBV7-3 and TRBJ2-3, is as follows: GAGVSQTPSNKVTEKGKYVELRCDPISGHTALYWYRQSLGQGPEFLIYFQGTGAADDSGLPNDRFFAVRPEGSVSTLKIQRTERGDSAVYLCASSLKLSGGAWSTDTQYFGPGTRLTVL.

The rearrangement links TRBV18 to TRBJ2-3; TRBD2 aligns across 9 bases. The CDR3 covers 15 residues. V lost 6 bases to trimming and J lost 4 bases; unmatched junction nucleotides: 8. From germline, CDR1 is KGHSH and CDR2 LQKENI. CDR3 DNA sequence: TGTGCCAGCTCCCCTGCCGGCGGGGGGGCAGATACGCAGTATTTT. Translating it yields CASSPAGGGADTQYF.

The V call is TRBV7-3, the J call TRBJ2-2, with D uncertain. Trimming pared 5 bases from V and 2 bases from J, leaving 15 bases between. CDR1 and CDR2 from the germline V gene are SGHTA and FQGTGA. CDR3 length equals 16 residues. In nucleotides, the CDR3 is TGTGCCAGCAGCCCAACCCCCCGGCCCAACACCGGGGAGCTGTTTTTT. It yields the protein CASSPTPRPNTGELFF.

This clone has a single count. The chain carries TRBV19 and TRBJ1-2, with D perhaps TRBD1 (5 bases). The CDR3 totals 11 residues. CDR1 is LNHDA, CDR2 SQIVND, per germline (reference sequence). V shed 7 bases and J shed 6 bases, with 9 bases lying between them. CDR3 DNA: TGTGCCAGTACAGGGATGAATGGCTACACCTTC. It translates to CASTGMNGYTF.

This chain joins TRBV12-3 or TRBV12-4 and TRBJ2-7, with 8 nucleotides matching TRBD2. V lost 6 bases to trimming and J lost 2 bases; unmatched junction nucleotides: 0. This CDR3 comprises 12 residues. The CDR3 DNA reads TGTGCCAGCAGGGGACTAGCCTACGAGCAGTACTTC. Residues: CASRGLAYEQYF.

V is TRBV5-1 and J is TRBJ1-2; unclear D gene. The CDR3 has 12 amino acids. Trimming shortened V by 0 bases and J by 5 bases, and 5 bases separated the two germline ends. CDR1 and CDR2 from the germline V gene are SGHRS and YFSETQ. The CDR3 reads CASSLGSYGYTF. CDR3 sequence (DNA): TGCGCCAGCAGCTTGGGGAGTTATGGCTACACCTTC.